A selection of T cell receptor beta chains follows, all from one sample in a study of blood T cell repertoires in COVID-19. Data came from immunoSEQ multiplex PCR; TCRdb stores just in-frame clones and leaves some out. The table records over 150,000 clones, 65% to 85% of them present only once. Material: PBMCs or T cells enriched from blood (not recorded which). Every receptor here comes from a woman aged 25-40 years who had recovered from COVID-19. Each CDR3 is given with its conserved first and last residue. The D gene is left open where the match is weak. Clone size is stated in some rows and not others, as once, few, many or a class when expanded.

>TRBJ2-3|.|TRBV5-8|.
CASRDLPGLSTDTQYF
TGTGCCAGCAGGGATCTGCCGGGACTTAGCACAGATACGCAGTATTTT
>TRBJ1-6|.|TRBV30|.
CAWNVNRDSPLHF
TGTGCCTGGAATGTTAACAGGGATTCACCCCTCCACTTT
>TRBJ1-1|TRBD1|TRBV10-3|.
CAISGDRAGRNTEAFF
TGTGCCATCAGTGGGGACAGGGCAGGGAGGAACACTGAAGCTTTCTTT
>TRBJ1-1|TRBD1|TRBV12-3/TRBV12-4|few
CASRTTGYTEAFF
TGTGCCAGCAGGACGACAGGGTACACTGAAGCTTTCTTT
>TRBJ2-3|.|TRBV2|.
CASSEGRGSTDTQYF
TGTGCCAGCAGTGAGGGCAGGGGAAGCACAGATACGCAGTATTTT
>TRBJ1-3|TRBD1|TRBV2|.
CASSRDRGYPSGNTIYF
TGTGCCAGCAGTAGGGACAGGGGTTACCCCTCTGGAAACACCATATATTTT
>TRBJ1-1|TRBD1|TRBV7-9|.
CASRPITGGKNTEAFF
TGTGCCAGCAGGCCAATCACAGGGGGAAAGAACACTGAAGCTTTCTTT
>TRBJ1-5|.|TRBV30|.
CAWSVGGSQPQHF
TGTGCCTGGAGTGTTGGCGGGAGTCAGCCCCAGCATTTT
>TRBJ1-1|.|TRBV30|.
CAWRGRFPDRVNTEAFF
TGTGCCTGGAGGGGCCGTTTTCCGGACAGAGTGAACACTGAAGCTTTCTTT
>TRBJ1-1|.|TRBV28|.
CASSFEGRAFF
TGTGCCAGCAGTTTCGAGGGTCGGGCTTTCTTT
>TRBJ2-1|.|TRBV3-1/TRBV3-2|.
CASSQARGSGEQFF
TGTGCCAGCAGCCAAGCCCGGGGGTCAGGGGAGCAGTTCTTC
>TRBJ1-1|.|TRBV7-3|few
CASSLTGNTEAFF
TGTGCCAGCAGCCTTACAGGGAACACTGAAGCTTTCTTT
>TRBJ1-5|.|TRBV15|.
CATSRDQGGNQPQHF
TGTGCCACCAGCAGAGACCAAGGGGGCAATCAGCCCCAGCATTTT
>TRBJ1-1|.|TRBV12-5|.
CASGPSGGTEAFF
TGTGCTAGTGGCCCGAGCGGGGGTACTGAAGCTTTCTTT
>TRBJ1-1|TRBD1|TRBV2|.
CATTGAMNTEAFF
TGTGCCACAACAGGGGCCATGAACACTGAAGCTTTCTTT
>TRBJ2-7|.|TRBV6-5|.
CASSTQQGSYEQYF
TGTGCCAGCAGTACCCAACAGGGATCCTACGAGCAGTACTTC
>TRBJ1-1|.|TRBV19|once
CASLREYTEAFF
TGTGCCAGCCTCAGGGAATACACTGAAGCTTTCTTT
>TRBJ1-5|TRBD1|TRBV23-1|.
CASSQASDFQGEVDSNQPQHF
TGCGCCAGCAGTCAGGCGTCAGATTTCCAGGGGGAAGTAGATAGCAATCAGCCCCAGCATTTT
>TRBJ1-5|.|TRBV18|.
CASSATTDSNQPQHF
TGTGCCAGCTCAGCGACTACAGATAGCAATCAGCCCCAGCATTTT
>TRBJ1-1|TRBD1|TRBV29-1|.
CSGTGTGVMNTEAFF
TGCAGCGGGACCGGGACAGGGGTTATGAACACTGAAGCTTTCTTT
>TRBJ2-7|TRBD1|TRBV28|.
CASSLQDRVLNEQYF
TGTGCCAGCAGTTTACAGGACAGGGTCCTCAACGAGCAGTACTTC
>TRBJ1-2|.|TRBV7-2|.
CASSFRQALLQNYGYTF
TGTGCCAGCAGCTTCAGACAGGCCTTGTTGCAAAACTATGGCTACACCTTC
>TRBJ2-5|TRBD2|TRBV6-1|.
CASSEFPTSGGAGETQYF
TGTGCCAGCAGTGAATTCCCGACTAGCGGGGGGGCGGGAGAGACCCAGTACTTC
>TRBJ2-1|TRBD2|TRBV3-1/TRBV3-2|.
CASSQVPMREAPTEQFF
TGTGCCAGCAGCCAAGTCCCTATGCGGGAGGCACCCACTGAGCAGTTCTTC
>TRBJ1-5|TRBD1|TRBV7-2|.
CASSRTGSSNQPQHF
TGTGCCAGCAGCCGGACAGGCTCAAGCAATCAGCCCCAGCATTTT
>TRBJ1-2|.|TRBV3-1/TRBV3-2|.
CASSQVPEMAGGYTF
TGTGCCAGCAGCCAAGTCCCCGAGATGGCAGGCGGCTACACCTTC
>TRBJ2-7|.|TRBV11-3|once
CASSLDLREQYF
TGTGCCAGCAGCTTAGATTTGCGCGAGCAGTACTTC
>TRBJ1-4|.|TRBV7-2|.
CASSFQFGEKLFF
TGTGCCAGCAGCTTTCAGTTCGGGGAAAAACTGTTTTTT
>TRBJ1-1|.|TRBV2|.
CASRPTGTTEAFF
TGTGCCAGCAGACCCACAGGTACCACTGAAGCTTTCTTT
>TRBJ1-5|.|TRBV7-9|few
CASSLWGGDQPQHF
TGTGCCAGCAGCTTATGGGGAGGGGATCAGCCCCAGCATTTT
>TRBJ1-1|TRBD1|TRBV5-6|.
CASTRQGRSEAFF
TGTGCCAGCACCCGACAGGGGCGCTCTGAAGCTTTCTTT
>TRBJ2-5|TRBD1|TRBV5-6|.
CASSRGQGETQYF
TGTGCCAGCAGCAGGGGACAGGGAGAGACCCAGTACTTC
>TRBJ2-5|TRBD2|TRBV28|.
CASSAPRGGARETQYF
TGTGCCAGCAGTGCCCCACGCGGGGGGGCCCGGGAGACCCAGTACTTC
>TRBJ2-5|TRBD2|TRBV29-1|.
CSVEGLAGTQETQYF
TGCAGCGTTGAAGGGCTAGCGGGGACCCAAGAGACCCAGTACTTC
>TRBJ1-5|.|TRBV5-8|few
CASSLEVLEYSNQPQHF
TGTGCCAGCAGTCTGGAGGTTTTGGAGTATAGCAATCAGCCCCAGCATTTT
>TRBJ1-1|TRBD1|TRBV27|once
CASTGTGKSFF
TGTGCCAGCACAGGGACAGGGAAATCTTTCTTT
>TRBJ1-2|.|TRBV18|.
CASSPPGAGNGYGYTF
TGTGCCAGCTCACCACCGGGAGCCGGGAACGGCTATGGCTACACCTTC
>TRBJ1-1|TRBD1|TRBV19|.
CASNPTGGLNTEAFF
TGTGCCAGTAACCCGACAGGGGGCTTGAACACTGAAGCTTTCTTT
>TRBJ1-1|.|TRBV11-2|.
CASSLATEAFF
TGTGCCAGCAGCCTGGCCACTGAAGCTTTCTTT
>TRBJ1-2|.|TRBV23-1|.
CASSLSDTVSCLGYTF
TGCGCCAGCAGTCTCTCTGACACTGTTTCTTGCCTTGGCTACACCTTC
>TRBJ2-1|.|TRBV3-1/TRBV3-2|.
CASRDSMRNEQFF
TGTGCCAGCCGGGACTCTATGAGGAATGAGCAGTTCTTC
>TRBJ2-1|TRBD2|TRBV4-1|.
CASSQDGSAGGRDEQFF
TGCGCCAGCAGCCAAGATGGGTCCGCGGGAGGGCGAGATGAGCAGTTCTTC
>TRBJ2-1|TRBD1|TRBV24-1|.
CATSDFTQGGNEQFF
TGTGCCACCAGTGATTTTACACAGGGGGGAAATGAGCAGTTCTTC
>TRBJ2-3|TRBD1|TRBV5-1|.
CASSLGETGYTDTQYF
TGCGCCAGCAGCTTGGGGGAGACAGGGTACACAGATACGCAGTATTTT
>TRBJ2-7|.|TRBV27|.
CASSFSGEQYF
TGTGCCAGCAGTTTCTCGGGGGAGCAGTACTTC
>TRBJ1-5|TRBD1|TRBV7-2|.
CASSLTTGTNQPQHF
TGTGCCAGCAGCTTAACGACAGGGACTAATCAGCCCCAGCATTTT
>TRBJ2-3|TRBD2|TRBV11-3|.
CASSLEDRGTSGLRTDTQYF
TGTGCCAGCAGCTTAGAGGATAGGGGGACTAGCGGGCTACGCACAGATACGCAGTATTTT
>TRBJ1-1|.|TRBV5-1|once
CASSLQKLNTEAFF
TGCGCCAGCAGCTTACAGAAACTGAACACTGAAGCTTTCTTT
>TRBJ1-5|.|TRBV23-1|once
CASSPTYRALLGNQPQHF
TGCGCCAGCAGTCCAACGTACAGGGCCCTCTTGGGCAATCAGCCCCAGCATTTT
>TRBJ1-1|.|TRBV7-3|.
CASSLTGGPEAFF
TGTGCCAGCAGCTTAACGGGTGGGCCCGAAGCTTTCTTT
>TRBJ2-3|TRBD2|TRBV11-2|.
CASSQRGGRDDTQYF
TGTGCCAGCAGCCAACGGGGGGGCCGAGACGATACGCAGTATTTT
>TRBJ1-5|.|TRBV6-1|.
CASSEGLGGYNQPQHF
TGTGCCAGCAGTGAAGGTTTAGGAGGGTACAATCAGCCCCAGCATTTT
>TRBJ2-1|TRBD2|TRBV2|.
CASREEGSSGYTLSSYNEQFF
TGTGCCAGCAGAGAAGAAGGTTCTAGCGGGTATACGCTGAGCTCCTACAATGAGCAGTTCTTC